This TCR beta chain was captured in a study of neurological immune-mediated disorders. J gave up 1 base and V 7 bases, and 22 bases lay outside the gene matches. The germline gives CDR1 MNHEY, CDR2 SVGEGT. The CDR3 spans 20 residues. At least ten counts were recorded for this clonotype. The time point: longitudinal time-point 3. TCRdb called the 5' RACE reads again in MiXCR, with one record for every CDR3 protein. The sample includes 53,000 or so distinct CDR3 sequences, 7% to 10% of them seen just once. The source material was PBMCs. The clonotype comes from a woman in her forties in good health. The genes are TRBV6-2 or TRBV6-3 and TRBJ1-1; 9 nucleotides line up with TRBD1. DNA for the CDR3: TGTGCCAGCAATCGAGACAGGGGGGCCTGGGGCCGAAGATCGAACACTGAAGCTTTCTTT. It codes for CASNRDRGAWGRRSNTEAFF.